This TCR beta chain was retrieved from a study of blood T cell repertoires in COVID-19. Turning to the study itself: The origin of the acute and convalescent COVID-19 samples was the United States, Italy and Spain. Sample material is recorded as cDNA or gDNA derived from T cells, B-cell-depleted T cells, or PBMCs.

The ends lost 3 bases at V and 1 base at J; junction bases unmatched: 15. The CDR3 has 18 residues. Germline CDR1 LGHDT, CDR2 YNNKEL (reference sequence). Methods used by the authors: Amplification of reference gene primers provided the estimated nucleated cell counts. Clones were read by immunoSEQ multiplex PCR, and TCRdb kept only the in-frame ones, dropping some. V, J and clone size were drawn from that table, and D and trimming were deduced from the DNA. In the table there are roughly 260,000 clones, around 82% of which are singletons. The source material was peripheral blood. The receptor's source is an elderly woman with active or convalescent COVID-19. The chain is built from TRBV3-1 (or the pseudogene TRBV3-2) and TRBJ2-7, with 7 nucleotides matching TRBD2. The CDR3 is CASSQRLAALLNSYEQYF. CDR3 nucleotides: TGTGCCAGCAGCCAGAGGCTAGCGGCACTTCTTAATTCCTACGAGCAGTACTTC.